This T cell receptor beta chain is drawn from a study of blood T cell repertoires in COVID-19. The wider study: Acute and convalescent COVID-19 samples came from the United States, Italy and Spain.

It was during active infection that Seattle patients were enrolled and then longitudinally followed. In the authors' methods: Cell counts per sample came from amplifying reference gene primers. Sequencing used immunoSEQ multiplex PCR; TCRdb keeps in-frame clones, though not all of them. For V, J and clone size, that table is used; D and trimming come from the DNA. The table has about 260,000 clones, about 91% seen once. Sequencing was carried out using peripheral blood. The receptor's source is a person under 30 with COVID-19, enrolled during active disease.

The CDR3 nucleotides are TGTGCCAGCAGGGCAGACAGGGGCTATGGCTACACCTTC. Protein product: CASRADRGYGYTF. The genes are TRBV6-5 and TRBJ1-2, with TRBD1 matching over 8 bases. Germline trimming cut 6 bases from V and 4 bases from J; bases unmatched to any gene: 4. In germline, CDR1 is MNHEY, CDR2 SVGAGI. The CDR3 extends over 13 amino acids.